Listed below are T cell receptor beta chains from one sample, sequenced in a study of response to subunit inactivated influenza vaccine. MiXCR, run by TCRdb on the RT-PCR reads, gives a single entry per CDR3 protein. The sample lists 650,000 to 800,000 distinct CDR3 sequences, over 11% occurring once. Sequencing was performed on PBMCs from blood, taken 14 days before vaccination. Receptor source: a man between 45 and 60 years old who received an inactivated influenza vaccine. CDR3s include the opening cysteine and the closing phenylalanine or tryptophan. D genes are given only for firm matches. Clone sizes are given selectively: once, few, many, or a class where the clone is expanded.

J | V | D | size | DNA | CDR3
TRBJ2-5 | TRBV5-1 | . | . | TGCGCCAGCAGCCTTCGTCCGGAGGTGGAGACCCAGTACTTC | CASSLRPEVETQYF
TRBJ2-3 | TRBV28 | TRBD1 | few | TGTGCCAGCATCAGGGGGCCTAACACAGATACGCAGTATTTT | CASIRGPNTDTQYF
TRBJ2-5 | TRBV19 | . | few | TGTGCCAGTAGTATAGCTAGCGCCGAGACCCAGTACTTC | CASSIASAETQYF
TRBJ2-3 | TRBV5-1 | TRBD2 | few | TGCGCCAGCGGACTTAGCGGGAGTATATCCACAGATACGCAGTATTTT | CASGLSGSISTDTQYF
TRBJ1-6 | TRBV6-2/TRBV6-3 | . | . | TGTGCCAGCCGCCGCGACACTGCCTCACCCCTCCACTTT | CASRRDTASPLHF
TRBJ1-1 | TRBV7-2 | . | . | TGTGCCAGCAGCTTAATCAACAAAGAAGCTTTCTTT | CASSLINKEAFF
TRBJ1-2 | TRBV24-1 | TRBD1 | . | TGTGCCACCAGTGATTTTCGACAGGGGACCTATGGCTACACCTTC | CATSDFRQGTYGYTF
TRBJ2-7 | TRBV10-3 | . | few | TGTGCCATCAGTCCTGGGAAATACGAGCAGTACTTC | CAISPGKYEQYF
TRBJ2-5 | TRBV15 | . | . | TGTGCCACCAGCAGAGATCCGGACTCCAGGGAGACCCAGTACTTC | CATSRDPDSRETQYF
TRBJ2-2 | TRBV4-1 | . | . | TGCGCCAGCAGCCAATCCTCCTCGGGTGGGACCGGGGAGCTGTTTTTT | CASSQSSSGGTGELFF
TRBJ2-7 | TRBV6-2/TRBV6-3 | TRBD2 | . | TGTGCCAGCAGTCCGGGGACTAGCGGGGATCCCTACGAGCAGTACTTC | CASSPGTSGDPYEQYF
TRBJ2-5 | TRBV10-3 | TRBD1 | few | TGTGCCACGAACGGGCCGGGACAGGGGATAGAGACCCAGTACTTC | CATNGPGQGIETQYF
TRBJ2-5 | TRBV29-1 | . | few | TGCAGCGTCAAACAGGGCCGGGAGACCCAGTACTTC | CSVKQGRETQYF
TRBJ1-6 | TRBV6-5 | . | few | TGTGCCAGCAGTTACTCTACTCCTTCAAGGAATTTCGGCGATTCACCCCTCCACTTT | CASSYSTPSRNFGDSPLHF
TRBJ2-1 | TRBV5-1 | TRBD2 | . | TGCGCCAGCAGCACAACTAGCGGGAGGCTCAATGAGCAGTTCTTC | CASSTTSGRLNEQFF
TRBJ2-7 | TRBV20-1 | . | many | TGCAGTGCACCGGACGGTACCTACGAGCAGTACTTC | CSAPDGTYEQYF
TRBJ2-7 | TRBV5-6 | TRBD1 | . | TGTGCCAGCAGCGGGACAGCCGACGAGCAGTACTTC | CASSGTADEQYF
TRBJ1-2 | TRBV27 | TRBD1 | . | TGTGCCAGCAGCTCCGGACAGGGGATGTCTTCTAGCTATGGCTACACCTTC | CASSSGQGMSSSYGYTF
TRBJ2-3 | TRBV6-5 | TRBD2 | few | TGTGCCAGCAGTTACCGTCGACGGACTAGCGGGGCTAGCACAGATACGCAGTATTTT | CASSYRRRTSGASTDTQYF
TRBJ2-7 | TRBV7-2 | TRBD2 | few | TGTGCCAGCAGCTTCCCCCATAGCGGGAGCCACGAGCAGTACTTC | CASSFPHSGSHEQYF
TRBJ2-4 | TRBV28 | . | few | TGTGCCAGCAGTTTCCTTTCGGGGGTTGAAGACATTCAGTACTTC | CASSFLSGVEDIQYF
TRBJ1-3 | TRBV25-1 | . | few | TGTGCCAGCAGTATCCAGGGCTCTGGAAACACCATATATTTT | CASSIQGSGNTIYF
TRBJ2-1 | TRBV28 | TRBD1 | . | TGTGCCAGCAGTCCCCGGGACAGCCCCTACAATGAGCAGTTCTTC | CASSPRDSPYNEQFF
TRBJ2-7 | TRBV6-1 | . | . | TGTGCCAGCACCCTAGAGTCGGGCAGCTCCTACGAGCAGTACTTC | CASTLESGSSYEQYF
TRBJ2-3 | TRBV12-3/TRBV12-4 | TRBD1 | . | TGTGCCAGCAGAGATCCCCGGACAGGGGCCACAGATACGCAGTATTTT | CASRDPRTGATDTQYF
TRBJ1-4 | TRBV10-3 | . | . | TGTGCCATCAGTGATTTGGGCGGTAATGAAAAACTGTTTTTT | CAISDLGGNEKLFF
TRBJ2-5 | TRBV15 | . | few | TGTGCCACCAGCAGAGATAAGGGAATTCAGGAGACCCAGTACTTC | CATSRDKGIQETQYF
TRBJ1-1 | TRBV6-5 | . | few | TGTGCCAGCAGTTACTACCACAGGTGGGGCCAAAACACTGAAGCTTTCTTT | CASSYYHRWGQNTEAFF
TRBJ2-3 | TRBV10-3 | . | few | TGTGCCATCAGTGAGGGGGTGGGTACGCAGTATTTT | CAISEGVGTQYF
TRBJ2-1 | TRBV12-3/TRBV12-4 | TRBD2 | few | TGTGCCAGCAGTTTAGCGCGGGGGAGGCTCGGTGAGCAGTTCTTC | CASSLARGRLGEQFF
TRBJ2-1 | TRBV20-1 | TRBD2 | . | TGCAGTGCTAGATTCGGCGGGGGAGCCTACAATGAGCAGTTCTTC | CSARFGGGAYNEQFF
TRBJ2-3 | TRBV20-1 | TRBD2 | few | TGCTGTGCTACCAAGTGGGGCGAGCGGGGGGGAGCAGATACGCAGTATTTT | CCATKWGERGGADTQYF
TRBJ2-3 | TRBV12-3/TRBV12-4 | . | many | TGTGCCAGCACCCTGACAAACACAGATACGCAGTATTTT | CASTLTNTDTQYF
TRBJ2-2 | TRBV4-3 | . | few | TGCGCCAGCAGCCAAGATATTAAGAGGAGGTCCACCGGGGAGCTGTTTTTT | CASSQDIKRRSTGELFF
TRBJ1-2 | TRBV29-1 | . | many | TGCAGCGTCTTACAGGGCCCCTATGGCTACACCTTC | CSVLQGPYGYTF
TRBJ2-1 | TRBV20-1 | . | . | TGCAGTGCTAGAGAGACTAGGACCTACAATGAGCAGTTCTTC | CSARETRTYNEQFF
TRBJ2-1 | TRBV12-3/TRBV12-4 | . | few | TGTGCCAGCAGTCCACGGGGGCCCTACCCCACCAATGAGCAGTTCTTC | CASSPRGPYPTNEQFF
TRBJ1-2 | TRBV7-9 | . | . | TGTGCCAGCAGCTCCGGGGGCCTGGTTCCCTACGGCTACACCTTC | CASSSGGLVPYGYTF
TRBJ1-2 | TRBV7-2 | . | many | TGTGCCAGCAGCTTAGGCCAGGGTATGGGTGGCTACACCTTC | CASSLGQGMGGYTF
TRBJ1-2 | TRBV10-3 | . | few | TGTGCCATCAGTGACCAACGCTTACGGGACAATTACTATGGCTACACCTTC | CAISDQRLRDNYYGYTF
TRBJ2-5 | TRBV4-3 | . | few | TGCGCCAGCAGCCTTAACCTCGGGGTTATGGAGACCCAGTACTTC | CASSLNLGVMETQYF